This TCR beta chain was documented in a study of T and B cells in COVID-19 patients. Study-level information: The recovered patients had mostly mild to moderate COVID-19 with outpatient management. Notes on the study in general: In COVID-19 patients, T cell receptor beta variable and joining gene use was reportedly strongly skewed. Few blood samples existed from mildly ill patients during symptoms or early in severe cases. At recovery TRB diversity and richness exceeded healthy donors, after highly clonal active COVID-19 repertoires.

BIOMED2 TRB-A/B primer pools were used in multiplex TRB PCR. TCRdb recomputed calls from the multiplex PCR reads with MiXCR, one row per CDR3 protein. The profile shows 20,000 to 25,000 distinct CDR3 sequences, approximately 28% of them singletons. This clonotype has more than one count but fewer than ten. The antigen is unknown. V was pared by 8 bases and J by 2 bases, with 9 bases of the junction left unmatched. The CDR3 has 15 residues. Germline loops: CDR1 GTSNPN, CDR2 SVGIG (reference sequence). From blood, roughly 240-550 ng of genomic DNA served as TRB template. The TCR comes from a human donor who had recovered from COVID-19. V and J are TRBV30 and TRBJ2-6; 7 nucleotides line up with TRBD1. Sequenced: blood. In nucleotides, the CDR3 is TGTGCCGGCGGAAAGGGGGCGACTGGGGCCAACGTCCTGACTTTC. It encodes CAGGKGATGANVLTF.